These 8 T cell receptor beta chains originate from one sample sequenced in a study of T cells in localized non-small cell lung cancer. Profiling relied on immunoSEQ multiplex PCR, and the TCRdb table lists in-frame clones only, not all of them. The sample carries a few thousand clones, roughly a quarter recorded once. Sequenced here: lung tumor tissue, sampled before any cancer treatment. The source of these receptors is a female donor of 60 years or more with stage I lung adenocarcinoma.

This clone has only a few counts. The chain recombines TRBV12-5 with TRBJ1-4; D call uncertain. Germline CDR1 LGHNT, CDR2 FRNRAP. The CDR3 has 14 amino acids. This chain's CDR3 is CASKSPATNEKLFF. The CDR3 DNA follows: TGTGCCAGTAAATCACCCGCAACTAATGAAAAACTGTTTTTT.

This sequence joins TRBV10-2 and TRBJ2-7; TRBD1 matches at 10 bases. The CDR3 loop spans 15 amino acids. Germline V gene data show CDR1 as WSHSY and CDR2 as SAAADI. The junction had 7 bases not matched to a gene; V was cut back by 4 bases and J by 4 bases. The CDR3 spells CASSGDRGPSYEQYF. The CDR3 coding sequence is TGCGCCAGCAGTGGGGACAGGGGACCATCATACGAGCAGTACTTC.

This clone was counted only a few times. The rearrangement uses TRBV28 and TRBJ2-3; TRBD2 matches at 9 bases. The CDR3 covers 14 residues. Unmatched junction bases numbered 6, after V lost 6 bases and J lost 5 bases. CDR1 is MDHEN and CDR2 is SYDVKM in the germline V gene. In nucleotides, the CDR3 is TGTGCCAGCAGCCTTAGCGGGAGTGGAGATACGCAGTATTTT. Protein: CASSLSGSGDTQYF.

CDR3 DNA sequence: TGTGCCAGCAGTTTGGGGGGGACCCAAGCTAACTATGGCTACACCTTC. Translated, it gives CASSLGGTQANYGYTF. J is TRBJ1-2 and V is TRBV28, with D perhaps TRBD1 (5 bases). The V end lost 3 bases, the J end lost 0 bases, and 14 bases lay between the germline ends. The CDR3 contains 16 residues. The germline gives CDR1 MDHEN, CDR2 SYDVKM.

There are a few counts of this clone. The chain recombines TRBV6-8 with TRBJ1-2; D remains ambiguous. V lost 10 bases to trimming and J lost 3 bases, with 15 bases between them. This CDR3 has 13 amino acids. Germline-derived CDR1 and CDR2 are MNHGY and SAAAGT. The CDR3 is CAISEGWYYGYTF. CDR3 DNA sequence: TGTGCCATCAGCGAGGGATGGTACTATGGCTACACCTTC.

This clone occurred many times. This chain connects TRBV11-3 to TRBJ1-5; D is ambiguous. V lost 6 bases and J lost 4, with 16 bases in between. The length of the CDR3 is 15 residues. Germline CDR1 is SGHNT and CDR2 is YENEEA. CDR3 region: CASSQSITLNQPQHF. DNA for the CDR3: TGTGCCAGCAGTCAAAGTATTACCCTGAATCAGCCCCAGCATTTT. Based on the CDR3 plus reference TRBV11-3 and TRBJ1-5, the full variable domain is EAGVVQSPRYKIIEKKQPVAFWCNPISGHNTLYWYLQNLGQGPELLIRYENEEAVDDSQLPKDRFSAERLKGVDSTLKIQPAELGDSAVYLCASSQSITLNQPQHFGDGTRLSIL.

This clone is medium-sized. The chain is built from TRBV11-3 and TRBJ2-2; D remains ambiguous. V was trimmed by 3 bases and J by 1 base, leaving 6 bases between them. The germline gives CDR1 SGHNT, CDR2 YENEEA. The CDR3 loop spans 14 amino acids. The CDR3 region has the DNA TGTGCCAGCAGCTTGGAACTGAACACCGGGGAGCTGTTTTTT. It codes for CASSLELNTGELFF.

This clone is medium-sized (0.01 to 0.1%) in the sample. V is TRBV6-8 and J is TRBJ2-2; D is possibly TRBD2 (5 bases). CDR3 length equals 12 residues. CDR1 and CDR2 (germline): MNHGY, SAAAGT. The V and J ends lost 10 bases and 4 bases respectively, with 10 bases between them. The CDR3 DNA reads TGTGCCACCCATCGGGGCACCGGGGAGCTGTTTTTT. It is translated as CATHRGTGELFF.